The clone carrying this TCR beta chain has only one observation. The data belong to a study of control samples from healthy donors and cancer patients. Libraries were prepared by immunoSEQ multiplex PCR; TCRdb keeps only in-frame clonotypes and omits some of them. The sample yields around 150,000 clones, 85% to 90% seen once. Germline CDR1 and CDR2: GTSNPN and SVGIG (reference sequence). Trimming cost V 1 base and J 1 base, with 8 bases left between them. This CDR3 has 14 amino acids. The rearrangement joins TRBV30 to TRBJ1-5; possibly TRBD1 for D (5 bases). The clonotype originates from a man between 18 and 35 years old in good health. The sample comprised blood. The CDR3 region is CAWSARDSNQPQHF. The CDR3, as DNA: TGTGCCTGGAGTGCCAGGGACAGCAATCAGCCCCAGCATTTT.